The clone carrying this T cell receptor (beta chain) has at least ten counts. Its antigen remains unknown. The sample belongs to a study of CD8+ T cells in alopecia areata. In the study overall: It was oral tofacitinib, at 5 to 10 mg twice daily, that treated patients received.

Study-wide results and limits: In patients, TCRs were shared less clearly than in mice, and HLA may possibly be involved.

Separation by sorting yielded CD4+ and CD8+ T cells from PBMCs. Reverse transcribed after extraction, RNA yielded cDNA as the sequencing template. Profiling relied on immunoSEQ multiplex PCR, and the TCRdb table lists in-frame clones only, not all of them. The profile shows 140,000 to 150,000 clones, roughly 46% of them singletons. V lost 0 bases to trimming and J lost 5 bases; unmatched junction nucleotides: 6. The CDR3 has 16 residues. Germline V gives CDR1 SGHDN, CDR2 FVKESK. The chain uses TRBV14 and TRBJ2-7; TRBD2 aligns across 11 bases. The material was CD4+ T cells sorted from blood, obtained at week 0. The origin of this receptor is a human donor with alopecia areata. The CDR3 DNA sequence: TGTGCCAGCAGCCAAGACCCTAGCGGGAGGATCCACGAGCAGTACTTC. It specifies CASSQDPSGRIHEQYF.